Each of the 24 T cell receptor beta chains below was sequenced from the same sample in a study of OX40 agonist ivuxolimab in advanced cancers. Some clones are missing from TCRdb's copy, which holds only in-frame ones; the method was immunoSEQ multiplex PCR. The profile shows 55,000 to 65,000 clones, roughly 86% of them singletons. Sequencing was performed on CD4+ or CD8+ T cells sorted from blood, taken in a trial of the OX40 agonist ivuxolimab. These receptors were taken from an adult with an advanced solid tumor such as melanoma, head and neck, liver or kidney cancer.

The CDR3 DNA reads TGTGCCAGTAGTATCGGTATTGGGCCAGGAAACACCATATATTTT. Its protein is CASSIGIGPGNTIYF. The chain has TRBV19 and TRBJ1-3; no firm D call. This CDR3 region has 15 residues. Trimming took off 3 bases at V and 4 bases at J, with 13 bases between the two ends. The germline CDR1 and CDR2 sequences are LNHDA and SQIVND (reference sequence).

The chain links TRBV19 to TRBJ1-2, with D unclear. The germline gives CDR1 LNHDA, CDR2 SQIVND (reference sequence). The length of the CDR3 is 16 residues. V lost 2 bases and J lost 4, with 17 bases in between. The CDR3 region has the DNA TGTGCCAGTAGTATAAGGCAGCCTCTCCAGACCTATGGCTACACCTTC. This codes for CASSIRQPLQTYGYTF.

The rearrangement joins TRBV7-8 to TRBJ2-5; the match to TRBD2 covers 8 bases. The CDR3 runs 17 residues. Germline loops: CDR1 SGHVS, CDR2 FQNEAQ. The junction had 11 bases not matched to a gene; V was cut back by 4 bases and J by 1 base. The CDR3 loop is CASSSNRLAGSQETQYF. The CDR3 region has the DNA TGTGCCAGCAGCTCCAATAGATTAGCGGGGTCCCAAGAGACCCAGTACTTC.

The CDR3 loop reads CASRRGIETGAYNEQFF. DNA of the CDR3: TGTGCCAGTAGAAGGGGGATCGAGACAGGGGCCTACAATGAGCAGTTCTTC. This chain uses TRBV19 with TRBJ2-1; 8 bases are shared with TRBD1. The trim removed 6 bases at V and 2 bases at J, leaving 12 bases unmatched. The germline CDR1 and CDR2 sequences are LNHDA and SQIVND (reference sequence). This CDR3 has 17 residues.

This clone was seen once. The rearrangement joins TRBV5-8 to TRBJ1-1, with D possibly matching TRBD1 (5 bases). The CDR3 consists of 11 residues. Trimming left V 2 bases short and J 7 bases short, with 6 bases between. CDR1 and CDR2 (germline): SGHTS, YDEGEE. The CDR3 protein is CASSLRGEAFF. The CDR3 nucleotides are TGTGCCAGCAGCTTAAGGGGTGAAGCTTTCTTT.

The chain joins TRBV15 to TRBJ2-5, with a weak D call TRBD1 (5 bases). This CDR3 has 16 residues. Per the germline V gene, CDR1 is LNHNV and CDR2 is YYDKDF (reference sequence). Trimming shortened V by 3 bases and J by 5 bases, and 19 bases separated the two germline ends. Written as DNA, the CDR3 is TGTGCCACCAGCAGGGCAGGGCTCTCGTTTGGGGAGACCCAGTACTTC. Protein: CATSRAGLSFGETQYF.

The CDR3 DNA reads TGCAGCGTAAGACAGGGGGCCACCTACAATGAGCAGTTCTTC. Its protein is CSVRQGATYNEQFF. V is TRBV29-1 and J is TRBJ2-1; 10 bases are shared with TRBD1. The CDR3 consists of 14 residues. J lost 2 bases, V lost 6 bases, and 4 bases had no gene match. Germline CDR1 reads SQVTM; CDR2 reads ANQGSEA.

The chain is built from TRBV6-5 and TRBJ1-1; the D gene is possibly TRBD1 (5 bases). CDR1 and CDR2 from the germline V gene are MNHEY and SVGAGI. This CDR3 is 16 amino acids long. V was trimmed by 3 bases and J by 0 bases, leaving 14 bases between them. CDR3 in DNA: TGTGCCAGCAGTTATTTCGCCGGGACGGTGAACACTGAAGCTTTCTTT. Its protein product is CASSYFAGTVNTEAFF.

The chain links TRBV30 to TRBJ1-2, with D tentatively TRBD1 (5 bases). There are 14 residues in the CDR3. Trimming removed 3 bases from V and 3 bases from J, with 14 bases in between. CDR1 is GTSNPN and CDR2 is SVGIG in the germline V gene (reference sequence). CDR3 sequence (DNA): TGTGCCTGGAGCGAGAGGGGCCTTGACTATGGCTACACCTTC. The encoded protein is CAWSERGLDYGYTF.

The chain links TRBV7-2 to TRBJ1-1; 7 bases line up with TRBD1. The CDR3 contains 14 residues. Per germline, CDR1 SGHTA and CDR2 FQGNSA. J lost 11 bases, V lost 5 bases, and 14 bases had no gene match. The CDR3 here is CASSRQGRVVGAFF. The CDR3 DNA sequence: TGTGCCAGCAGCCGACAGGGTAGGGTCGTAGGGGCTTTCTTT. Supplemented by reference TRBV7-2 and TRBJ1-1, the full variable domain reads GAGVSQSPSNKVTEKGKDVELRCDPISGHTALYWYRQSLGQGLEFLIYFQGNSAPDKSGLPSDRFSAERTGGSVSTLTIQRTQQEDSAVYLCASSRQGRVVGAFFGQGTRLTVV.

J is TRBJ1-5 and V is TRBV9; a possible D gene is TRBD1 (5 bases). This CDR3 has 15 residues. V was pared by 5 bases and J by 2 bases, with 14 bases between. Germline V gene lookup returns CDR1 SGDLS and CDR2 YYNGEE. The CDR3 bases are TGTGCCAGCAGTCCGGGGTGGGGGGGCAATCAGCCCCAGCATTTT. Amino acids: CASSPGWGGNQPQHF.

V and J are TRBV7-2 and TRBJ1-5, with D possibly being TRBD1 (5 bases). CDR1 is SGHTA and CDR2 is FQGNSA in the germline V gene. Trimming took 4 bases from V and 10 from J, leaving 11 bases between them. The CDR3 has 12 residues. The CDR3 sequence: CASSSPGQPQHF. DNA of the CDR3: TGTGCCAGCAGCTCCCCAGGGCAACCCCAGCATTTT. Filled out from reference TRBV7-2 and TRBJ1-5, the complete variable domain reads GAGVSQSPSNKVTEKGKDVELRCDPISGHTALYWYRQSLGQGLEFLIYFQGNSAPDKSGLPSDRFSAERTGGSVSTLTIQRTQQEDSAVYLCASSSPGQPQHFGDGTRLSIL.

This chain joins TRBV4-1 and TRBJ2-3; 10 bases fit TRBD2. The germline V gene has CDR1 MGHRA and CDR2 YSYEKL. The CDR3 contains 14 residues. V shed 6 bases and J 6 bases; nucleotides not matched to a gene: 6. For the CDR3, the DNA is TGCGCCAGCAGGACGATAGCGGGGGGTGATACGCAGTATTTT. Protein: CASRTIAGGDTQYF.

This clone turned up a few times. The rearrangement uses TRBV19 and TRBJ1-1, with a possible D match to TRBD1 (5 bases). The germline V gene has CDR1 LNHDA and CDR2 SQIVND (reference sequence). The V end was cut by 3 bases, the J end by 3 bases, with 8 bases between. The CDR3 runs 13 residues. The CDR3: CASSISRDTEAFF. CDR3 nucleotides: TGTGCCAGTAGTATTTCCAGGGACACTGAAGCTTTCTTT.

This clone has more than one count but fewer than ten. The V call is TRBV5-4, the J call TRBJ1-1, with D possibly matching TRBD1 (6 bases). Germline CDR1 reads SGHNT; CDR2 reads YYREEE (reference sequence). V lost 4 bases and J 3 bases, leaving 13 bases between the germline ends. The CDR3 runs to 14 residues. CDR3 coding DNA: TGTGCCAGCAGCATGACAGGTGCGGACACTGAAGCTTTCTTT. Protein: CASSMTGADTEAFF. The whole variable domain, remainder taken from reference TRBV5-4 and TRBJ1-1, is ETGVTQSPTHLIKTRGQQVTLRCSSQSGHNTVSWYQQALGQGPQFIFQYYREEENGRGNFPPRFSGLQFPNYSSELNVNALELDDSALYLCASSMTGADTEAFFGQGTRLTVV.

V is TRBV7-2 and J is TRBJ1-5; unclear D gene. This CDR3 is 16 amino acids long. From germline, CDR1 is SGHTA and CDR2 FQGNSA. V was shortened by 1 base and J by 6 bases, with 16 bases between the two germline ends. In DNA form, the CDR3 reads TGTGCCAGCAGCTTAGTCCTCCTAAAGGAAGGTCAGCCCCAGCATTTT. Amino acids: CASSLVLLKEGQPQHF.

The CDR3, as DNA: TGTGCCAGTAGTAACAGGGGCAACTATGGCTACACCTTC. Translation: CASSNRGNYGYTF. The chain is built from TRBV19 and TRBJ1-2, with 7 bases lining up with TRBD1. Germline V gene sequence: CDR1 LNHDA, CDR2 SQIVND (reference sequence). The CDR3 has 13 residues. J was trimmed by 2 bases and V by 4 bases; bases with no gene match: 1.

V and J are TRBV2 and TRBJ1-2; D uncertain. Trimming removed 5 bases from V and 5 bases from J, with 21 bases in between. The length of the CDR3 is 16 residues. Germline V gene lookup returns CDR1 SNHLY and CDR2 FYNNEI. The CDR3 loop is CASSPREGLTGYGYTF. CDR3 sequence (DNA): TGTGCCAGCAGTCCTCGCGAGGGATTGACTGGGTATGGCTACACCTTC.

The chain combines TRBV30 with TRBJ1-2, with D hard to call. The CDR3 is 12 amino acids. Germline loops: CDR1 GTSNPN, CDR2 SVGIG (reference sequence). Trimming took off 2 bases at V and 7 bases at J, with 11 bases between the two ends. The CDR3 nucleotides are TGTGCCTGGAGTTTAGCCACTGCTGGCTACACCTTC. Amino acids: CAWSLATAGYTF.

This clone is a singleton in its sample. The chain joins TRBV5-6 to TRBJ2-3; the D is unclear. This CDR3 region has 14 residues. CDR1 is SGHDT and CDR2 is YYEEEE in the germline V gene. Trimming removed 4 bases from V and 5 bases from J, with 14 bases in between. CDR3 coding DNA: TGTGCCAGCAGCCTTGTAGGGCACCGAGATACGCAGTATTTT. Residues: CASSLVGHRDTQYF.

CDR3 coding DNA: TGTGCCAGTGCAGTATTGTGGGGATCCTACGAGCAGTACTTC. The encoded protein is CASAVLWGSYEQYF. The chain links TRBV6-1 to TRBJ2-7; D gene uncertain. From germline, CDR1 is MNHNS and CDR2 SASEGT. This CDR3 contains 14 residues. Trimming removed 9 bases at V and 1 base at J, with 16 bases between.

CDR3: CASSQDLRGRGSGYTF. The CDR3 region has the DNA TGTGCCAGCAGCCAAGACTTGAGGGGGCGTGGGTCTGGCTACACCTTC. The chain uses TRBV14 and TRBJ1-2, with 7 bases matching TRBD1. The germline CDR1 and CDR2 sequences are SGHDN and FVKESK. The CDR3 loop spans 16 amino acids. The V segment lost 0 bases and the J segment 7 bases; nucleotides outside the gene matches: 11.

The chain uses TRBV18 and TRBJ1-2; maybe TRBD1 (5 bases). The CDR3 covers 17 residues. Germline V gives CDR1 KGHSH, CDR2 LQKENI. V lost 6 bases and J lost 6, with 26 bases in between. The CDR3 here is CASSARGRDLITNGYTF. CDR3 sequence (DNA): TGTGCCAGCTCGGCTAGGGGCCGGGACTTAATAACTAATGGCTACACCTTC.

This chain links TRBV4-1 with TRBJ2-6, with unresolved D. Trimming shortened V by 0 bases and J by 4 bases, and 13 bases separated the two germline ends. CDR3 size: 17 residues. The germline V gene has CDR1 MGHRA and CDR2 YSYEKL. The CDR3 region has the DNA TGCGCCAGCAGCCAAGAGGAGAGAGGTCTGGGGGCCAACGTCCTGACTTTC. This gives the protein CASSQEERGLGANVLTF.